The entry below describes one T cell receptor beta chain. Germline loops: CDR1 SQVTM, CDR2 ANQGSEA. The CDR3 sequence is 15 residues long. V lost 7 bases and J 2 bases, leaving 21 bases between the germline ends. The library protocol tagged individual cDNA molecules with unique molecular identifiers. Using its own MiXCR run on the 5' RACE reads, TCRdb lists one record per CDR3 protein. The sample yields some 76,000 distinct CDR3 sequences, roughly an eighth seen once. The record originates from a study of early T cells in non-severe SARS-CoV-2 infection. The V call is TRBV29-1, the J call TRBJ2-7, with D possibly TRBD1 on 7 matching bases. This sequence was found in an adult who was a healthcare worker with PCR-confirmed SARS-CoV-2 infection or an uninfected control (not recorded which). The material sequenced was whole blood. The CDR3 is CSARTGAERAYEQYF. The CDR3 DNA reads TGCAGCGCCCGCACAGGGGCCGAGCGGGCCTACGAGCAGTACTTC.